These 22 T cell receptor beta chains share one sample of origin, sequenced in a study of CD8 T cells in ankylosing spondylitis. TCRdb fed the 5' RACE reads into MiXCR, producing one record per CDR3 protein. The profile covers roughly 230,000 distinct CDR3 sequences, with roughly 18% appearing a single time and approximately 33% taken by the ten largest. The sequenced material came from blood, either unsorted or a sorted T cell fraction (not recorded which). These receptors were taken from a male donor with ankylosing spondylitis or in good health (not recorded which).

This CDR3 is CSARDWIGLPYEQYF. The CDR3 nucleotides read TGCAGTGCTAGAGATTGGATAGGTCTCCCATACGAGCAGTACTTC. This sequence joins TRBV20-1 and TRBJ2-7; D is uncertain. The germline gives CDR1 DFQATT, CDR2 SNEGSKA (reference sequence). This CDR3 is 15 amino acids long. The V end was cut by 0 bases, the J end by 4 bases, with 16 bases between.

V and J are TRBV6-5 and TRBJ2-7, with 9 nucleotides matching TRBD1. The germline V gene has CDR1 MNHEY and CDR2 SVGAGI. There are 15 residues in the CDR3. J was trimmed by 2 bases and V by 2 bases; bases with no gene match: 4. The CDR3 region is CASSYAGQGAYEQYF. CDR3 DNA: TGTGCCAGCAGTTACGCGGGACAGGGAGCCTACGAGCAGTACTTC.

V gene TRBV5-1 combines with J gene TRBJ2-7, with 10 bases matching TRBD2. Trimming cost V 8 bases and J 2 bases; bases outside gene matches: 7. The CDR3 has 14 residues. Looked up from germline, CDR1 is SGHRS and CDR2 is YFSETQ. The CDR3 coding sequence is TGCGCCAGTACCTGGACTAGCGGAGCCTACGAGCAGTACTTC. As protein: CASTWTSGAYEQYF.

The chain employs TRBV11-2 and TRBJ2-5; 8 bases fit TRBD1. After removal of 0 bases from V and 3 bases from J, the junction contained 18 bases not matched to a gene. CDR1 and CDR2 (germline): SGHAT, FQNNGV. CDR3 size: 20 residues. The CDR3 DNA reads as TGTGCCAGCAGCTTAGACAGGCAGGGGGCTTTTTATATTAGGGAAGAGACCCAGTACTTC. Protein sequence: CASSLDRQGAFYIREETQYF. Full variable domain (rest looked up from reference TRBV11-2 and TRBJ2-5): EAGVAQSPRYKIIEKRQSVAFWCNPISGHATLYWYQQILGQGPKLLIQFQNNGVVDDSQLPKDRFSAERLKGVDSTLKIQPAKLEDSAVYLCASSLDRQGAFYIREETQYFGPGTRLLVL.

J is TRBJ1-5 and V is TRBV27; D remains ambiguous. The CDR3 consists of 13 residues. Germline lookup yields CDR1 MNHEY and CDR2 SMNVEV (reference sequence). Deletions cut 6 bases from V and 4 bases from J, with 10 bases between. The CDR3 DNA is TGTGCCAGCAGCATGACGGAGAATCAGCCCCAGCATTTT. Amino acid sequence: CASSMTENQPQHF.

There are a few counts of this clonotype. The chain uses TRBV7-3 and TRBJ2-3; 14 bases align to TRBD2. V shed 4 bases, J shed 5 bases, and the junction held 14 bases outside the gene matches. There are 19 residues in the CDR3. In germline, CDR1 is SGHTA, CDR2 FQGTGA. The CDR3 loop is CASSSPGGLAGEEGDTQYF. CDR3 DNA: TGTGCCAGCAGCTCTCCGGGGGGACTAGCGGGAGAGGAGGGAGATACGCAGTATTTT.

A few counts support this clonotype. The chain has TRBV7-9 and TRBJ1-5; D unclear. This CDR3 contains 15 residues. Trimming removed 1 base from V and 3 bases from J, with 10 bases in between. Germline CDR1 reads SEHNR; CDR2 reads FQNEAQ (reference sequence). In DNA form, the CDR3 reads TGTGCCAGCAGCTTAGACCAGCAGCCCAATCAGCCCCAGCATTTT. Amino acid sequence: CASSLDQQPNQPQHF. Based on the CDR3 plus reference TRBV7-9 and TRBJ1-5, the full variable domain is DTGVSQNPRHKITKRGQNVTFRCDPISEHNRLYWYRQTLGQGPEFLTYFQNEAQLEKSRLLSDRFSAERPKGSFSTLEIQRTEQGDSAMYLCASSLDQQPNQPQHFGDGTRLSIL.

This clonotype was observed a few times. The CDR3 DNA is TGCGCCAGCAGCTTAGATAGCGCGGTGTTGAACGAGCAGTACTTC. It is translated as CASSLDSAVLNEQYF. The chain is built from TRBV5-1 and TRBJ2-7, with D perhaps matching TRBD2 (5 bases). Germline V gene data show CDR1 as SGHRS and CDR2 as YFSETQ. The CDR3 covers 15 residues. Trimming removed 2 bases at V and 5 bases at J, with 17 bases between.

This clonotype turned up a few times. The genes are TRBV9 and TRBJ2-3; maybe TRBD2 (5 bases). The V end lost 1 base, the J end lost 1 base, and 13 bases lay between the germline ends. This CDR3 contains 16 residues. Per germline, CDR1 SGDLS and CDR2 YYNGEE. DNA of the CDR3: TGTGCCAGCAGCGTACCGATTGAGAGGGGCACAGATACGCAGTATTTT. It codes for CASSVPIERGTDTQYF.

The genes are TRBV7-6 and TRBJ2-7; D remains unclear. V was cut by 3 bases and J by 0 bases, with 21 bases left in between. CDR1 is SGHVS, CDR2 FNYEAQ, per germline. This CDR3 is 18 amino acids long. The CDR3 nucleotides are TGTGCCAGCAGCTTCGATCCTTTGGATGTTACGGGCTCCTACGAGCAGTACTTC. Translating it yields CASSFDPLDVTGSYEQYF.

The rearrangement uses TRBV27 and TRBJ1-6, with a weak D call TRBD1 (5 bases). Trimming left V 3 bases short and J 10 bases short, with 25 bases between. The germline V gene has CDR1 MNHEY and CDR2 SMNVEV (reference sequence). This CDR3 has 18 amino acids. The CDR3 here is CASSLGGDGAEIGSPLHF. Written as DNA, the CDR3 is TGTGCCAGCAGTTTGGGGGGGGACGGCGCCGAGATTGGATCACCCCTCCACTTT.

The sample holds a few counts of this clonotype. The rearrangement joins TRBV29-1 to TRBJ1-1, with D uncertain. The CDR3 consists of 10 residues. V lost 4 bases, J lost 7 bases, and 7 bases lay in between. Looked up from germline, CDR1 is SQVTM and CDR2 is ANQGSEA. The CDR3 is CSVVFVEAFF. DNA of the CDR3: TGCAGCGTTGTATTCGTTGAAGCTTTCTTT.

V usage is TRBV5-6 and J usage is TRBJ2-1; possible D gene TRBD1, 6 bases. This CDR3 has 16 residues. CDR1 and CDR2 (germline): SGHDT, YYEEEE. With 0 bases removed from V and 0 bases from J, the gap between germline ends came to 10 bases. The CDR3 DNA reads TGTGCCAGCAGCTTGGCAGGGGTGAGCTCCTACAATGAGCAGTTCTTC. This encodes CASSLAGVSSYNEQFF.

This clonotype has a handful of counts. CDR3 in amino acids: CATSRVTVEGRETQYF. CDR3 bases: TGTGCCACCAGCAGAGTTACCGTCGAGGGGCGAGAGACCCAGTACTTC. This sequence joins TRBV15 and TRBJ2-5; possibly TRBD1 or TRBD2 for D (5 bases each). The CDR3 has 16 amino acids. From germline, CDR1 is LNHNV and CDR2 YYDKDF (reference sequence). The V end lost 1 base, the J end lost 4 bases, and 16 bases lay between the germline ends.

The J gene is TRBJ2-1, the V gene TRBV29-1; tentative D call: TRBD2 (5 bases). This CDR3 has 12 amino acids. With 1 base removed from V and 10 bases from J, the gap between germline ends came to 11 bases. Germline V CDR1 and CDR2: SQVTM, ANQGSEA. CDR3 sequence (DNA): TGCAGCGTTGAAGGCCTAGCTAGGGAGCAGTTCTTC. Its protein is CSVEGLAREQFF.

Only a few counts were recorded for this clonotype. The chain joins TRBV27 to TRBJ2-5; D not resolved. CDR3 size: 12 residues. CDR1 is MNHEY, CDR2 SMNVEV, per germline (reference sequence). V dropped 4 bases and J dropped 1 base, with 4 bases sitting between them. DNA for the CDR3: TGTGCCAGCAGTTCGCGCCAAGAGACCCAGTACTTC. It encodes CASSSRQETQYF.

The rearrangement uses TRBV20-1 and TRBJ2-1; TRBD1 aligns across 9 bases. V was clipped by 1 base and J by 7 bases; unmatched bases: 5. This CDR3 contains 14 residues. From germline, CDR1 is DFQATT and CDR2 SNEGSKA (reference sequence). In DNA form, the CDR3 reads TGCAGTGCTAGAGGGACAGGGGAGTTGAATGAGCAGTTCTTC. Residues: CSARGTGELNEQFF.

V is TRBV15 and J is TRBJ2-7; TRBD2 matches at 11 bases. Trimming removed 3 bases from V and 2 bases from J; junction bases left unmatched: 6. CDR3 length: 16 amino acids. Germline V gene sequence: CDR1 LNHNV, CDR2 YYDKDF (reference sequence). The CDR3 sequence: CATSRETSGTAYEQYF. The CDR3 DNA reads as TGTGCCACCAGCAGGGAGACTAGCGGGACCGCCTACGAGCAGTACTTC.

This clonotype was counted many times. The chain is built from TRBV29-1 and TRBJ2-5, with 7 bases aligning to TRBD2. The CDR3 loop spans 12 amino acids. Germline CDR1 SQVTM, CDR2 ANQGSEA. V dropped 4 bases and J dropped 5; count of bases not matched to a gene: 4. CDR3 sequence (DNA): TGCAGCGTTGGCGGACTAGAGGAGACCCAGTACTTC. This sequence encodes CSVGGLEETQYF.

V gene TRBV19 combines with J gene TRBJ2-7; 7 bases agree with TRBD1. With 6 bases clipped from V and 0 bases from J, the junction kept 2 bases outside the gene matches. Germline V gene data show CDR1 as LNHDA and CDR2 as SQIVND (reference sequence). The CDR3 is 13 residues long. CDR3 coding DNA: TGTGCCAGTAGGAACAGGGGCTCCTACGAGCAGTACTTC. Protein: CASRNRGSYEQYF.

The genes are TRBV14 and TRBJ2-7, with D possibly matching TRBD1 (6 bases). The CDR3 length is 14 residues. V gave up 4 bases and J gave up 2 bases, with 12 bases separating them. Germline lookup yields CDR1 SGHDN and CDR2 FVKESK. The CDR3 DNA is TGTGCCAGCAGCCCTCTTGGGGACACCTACGAGCAGTACTTC. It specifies CASSPLGDTYEQYF.

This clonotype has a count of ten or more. The CDR3 loop reads CASSQVEGWGDTQYF. In DNA, the CDR3 is TGCGCCAGCAGCCAAGTGGAAGGGTGGGGCGATACGCAGTATTTT. The V gene is TRBV4-1, the J gene TRBJ2-3; maybe TRBD1 (5 bases). V was shortened by 1 base and J by 6 bases, with 14 bases between the two germline ends. This CDR3 contains 15 residues. Per the germline V gene, CDR1 is MGHRA and CDR2 is YSYEKL.